One and the same sample provided the 21 T cell receptor beta chains below, sequenced in a study of graft-versus-host responses after intestinal transplantation (dated by TCRdb to the early 2020s). No cognate antigen is known for these TCRs. The method behind the library was the immunoSEQ multiplex PCR assay. TCRdb stores this immuneACCESS table with in-frame sequences only. Part of the clones is absent; in the studies checked, under half of the shortfall reflects unresolved V genes, and no reason is known for the rest. A total of 75,000 to 100,000 clones appear in this sample, about 93% of them only once. Of the sample, roughly 0.17% falls within the top ten clones. The sample's time point label is to be understood as: cells obtained before transplantation from donor or recipient. Source: unstimulated CD4+ T cells sorted from spleen or lymph node cells, taken before intestinal transplant. The receptors shown here come from a human donor who received an intestinal transplant.

The chain links TRBV6-1 to TRBJ2-5, with TRBD1 identical over 11 bases. Germline lookup yields CDR1 MNHNS and CDR2 SASEGT. J was trimmed by 5 bases and V by 3 bases; bases with no gene match: 8. The CDR3 length is 16 residues. CDR3 protein: CASSEWTGGAGETQYF. The CDR3 region has the DNA TGTGCCAGCAGTGAGTGGACAGGGGGCGCGGGGGAGACCCAGTACTTC.

V and J are TRBV4-1 and TRBJ1-2; 8 bases are shared with TRBD1. The CDR3 is 15 amino acids. V trimming: 4 bases; J trimming: 5 bases; junction bases outside the gene matches: 9. CDR1 MGHRA and CDR2 YSYEKL come from the germline V gene. As DNA, the CDR3 is TGCGCCAGCAGCCTCGGGACAGGCCCCGGTTATGGCTACACCTTC. Translated, it gives CASSLGTGPGYGYTF.

This clone was recorded once. One end of the junction varies from germline; a read error may be responsible. The sample carries other DNA sequences with the same CDR3. The genes are TRBV5-6 and TRBJ2-1; 10 nucleotides agree with TRBD2. Per the germline V gene, CDR1 is SGHDT and CDR2 is YYEEEE. The CDR3 contains 15 residues. The CDR3 spells CASSEGLAHYNEQFF. In nucleotides, the CDR3 is TGTGCCAGCAGCGAGGGACTAGCGCATTACAATGAACAGTTCTTC.

The chain couples TRBV27 to TRBJ1-2; TRBD1 matches at 9 bases. The trim removed 5 bases at V and 3 bases at J, leaving 10 bases unmatched. The germline CDR1 and CDR2 sequences are MNHEY and SMNVEV (reference sequence). The CDR3 consists of 16 residues. CDR3 nucleotides: TGTGCCAGCAGTAGTAACAGGGGGCGGGTCGACTATGGCTACACCTTC. This encodes CASSSNRGRVDYGYTF.

V usage is TRBV6-5 and J usage is TRBJ1-1; TRBD1 is a possible D gene (5 bases). This CDR3 has 13 residues. Trimming removed 6 bases from V and 5 bases from J, with 13 bases in between. CDR1 and CDR2 from the germline V gene are MNHEY and SVGAGI. The CDR3 coding sequence is TGTGCCAGCAGCCGAGGGGAGGGGACTGAAGCTTTCTTT. It codes for CASSRGEGTEAFF.

The J gene is TRBJ2-7, the V gene TRBV9; D is possibly TRBD2 (6 bases). This CDR3 region has 15 residues. V dropped 3 bases and J dropped 9 bases, with 22 bases sitting between them. CDR1 and CDR2 from the germline V gene are SGDLS and YYNGEE. The CDR3 reads CASSARPGEEKGQYF. The CDR3, as DNA: TGTGCCAGCAGCGCGAGGCCTGGGGAGGAAAAGGGGCAGTACTTC.

The chain recombines TRBV19 with TRBJ1-1; no firm D call. The CDR3 consists of 15 residues. V lost 5 bases, J lost 0 bases, and 13 bases lay in between. The germline V gene encodes CDR1 LNHDA and CDR2 SQIVND (reference sequence). As DNA, the CDR3 is TGTGCCAGTAGTTTAAAGGGAGGGTTGAACACTGAAGCTTTCTTT. Its translation: CASSLKGGLNTEAFF.

V usage is TRBV5-1 and J usage is TRBJ2-7; a weak D match, TRBD1 (5 bases). CDR3 length equals 17 residues. V shed 2 bases and J shed 3 bases, with 21 bases lying between them. CDR1 and CDR2 (germline): SGHRS, YFSETQ. CDR3 amino acids: CASSLQTNLVGDYEQYF. CDR3 nucleotide sequence: TGCGCCAGCAGCTTACAAACTAATCTAGTAGGGGACTACGAGCAGTACTTC.

As DNA, the CDR3 is TGTGCCAGCTCGCCACGGGAACAGGGGGTCGATGGCTACACCTTC. Protein sequence: CASSPREQGVDGYTF. The chain uses TRBV2 and TRBJ1-2, with 8 bases matching TRBD1. This CDR3 has 15 residues. After removal of 8 bases from V and 6 bases from J, the junction contained 14 bases not matched to a gene. Germline CDR1 is SNHLY and CDR2 is FYNNEI.

The DNA of the CDR3 is TGTGCCAGCAGCTCCTCATCTAACAGGGATGGCAATCAGCCCCAGCATTTT. Its protein is CASSSSSNRDGNQPQHF. V and J are TRBV7-7 and TRBJ1-5, with D tentatively TRBD1 (6 bases). Germline loops: CDR1 SSHAT, CDR2 FNYEAQ (reference sequence). The CDR3 runs to 17 residues. Trimming took off 4 bases at V and 2 bases at J, with 18 bases between the two ends. The variable domain in full, with the rest retrieved from reference TRBV7-7 and TRBJ1-5, is GAGVSQSPRYKVTKRGQDVTLRCDPISSHATLYWYQQALGQGPEFLTYFNYEAQPDKSGLPSDRFSAERPEGSISTLTIQRTEQRDSAMYRCASSSSSNRDGNQPQHFGDGTRLSIL.

The chain couples TRBV4-1 to TRBJ1-4, with 7 nucleotides matching TRBD1. V lost 0 bases and J lost 7; bases outside the gene matches: 14. The CDR3 runs 18 residues. The germline CDR1 and CDR2 sequences are MGHRA and YSYEKL. CDR3 residues: CASSQDLTEGARGEKLFF. CDR3 coding DNA: TGCGCCAGCAGCCAAGACCTCACGGAGGGGGCGCGTGGTGAAAAACTGTTTTTT.

The rearrangement uses TRBV2 and TRBJ2-2; weak D call: TRBD2 (5 bases). The CDR3 runs to 15 residues. The V gene lost 4 bases and the J gene lost 5 bases, with 14 bases spanning the gap. Per germline, CDR1 SNHLY and CDR2 FYNNEI. The CDR3 region has the DNA TGTGCCAGCAGTGTCCAGATAACGGGGACCGGGGAGCTGTTTTTT. It specifies CASSVQITGTGELFF. Based on the CDR3 plus reference TRBV2 and TRBJ2-2, the full variable domain is EPEVTQTPSHQVTQMGQEVILRCVPISNHLYFYWYRQILGQKVEFLVSFYNNEISEKSEIFDDQFSVERPDGSNFTLKIRSTKLEDSAMYFCASSVQITGTGELFFGEGSRLTVL.

The chain couples TRBV5-4 to TRBJ2-7; 9 positions agree with TRBD2. CDR1 and CDR2 (germline): SGHNT, YYREEE (reference sequence). CDR3 length: 15 amino acids. V dropped 2 bases and J dropped 5; count of bases not matched to a gene: 8. The CDR3 DNA reads TGTGCCAGCAGCTTCGAGCGGGGGGTTATAAACGAGCAGTACTTC. It codes for CASSFERGVINEQYF.

The chain combines TRBV27 with TRBJ2-2, with 15 nucleotides matching TRBD2. Germline-derived CDR1 and CDR2 are MNHEY and SMNVEV (reference sequence). The trim removed 7 bases at V and 2 bases at J, leaving 8 bases unmatched. This CDR3 is 18 amino acids long. The CDR3 here is CASTLRGLAGGNTGELFF. CDR3 nucleotides: TGTGCCAGCACTTTGCGGGGACTAGCGGGAGGCAACACCGGGGAGCTGTTTTTT.

The genes are TRBV4-2 and TRBJ1-2; the match to TRBD1 covers 11 bases. V shed 1 base and J 4 bases; nucleotides not matched to a gene: 2. The germline gives CDR1 LGHNA, CDR2 YNFKEQ. The CDR3 length is 15 residues. Here the CDR3 reads CASSQGGTGGYGYTF. The CDR3 region has the DNA TGTGCCAGCAGCCAAGGAGGGACAGGGGGCTATGGCTACACCTTC.

This chain joins TRBV2 and TRBJ2-2, with TRBD2 matching 11 bases. Germline CDR1 SNHLY, CDR2 FYNNEI. This CDR3 comprises 15 residues. The J segment lost 5 bases and the V segment lost 3 bases, leaving 2 bases of the junction unmatched. The CDR3, as DNA: TGTGCCAGCAGTGAGATAGCGGGAGGGACCGGGGAGCTGTTTTTT. Amino acids: CASSEIAGGTGELFF.

The chain is built from TRBV6-1 and TRBJ1-2; possibly TRBD1 for D (5 bases). The CDR3 is 15 residues long. CDR1 and CDR2 from the germline V gene are MNHNS and SASEGT. Trimming cost V 1 base and J 4 bases, with 13 bases left between them. CDR3 sequence: CASSEGRQSVYGYTF. Here the CDR3 DNA reads TGTGCCAGCAGTGAAGGTCGACAGTCCGTCTATGGCTACACCTTC.

The chain carries TRBV14 and TRBJ1-2; D is possibly TRBD1 (5 bases). In germline, CDR1 is SGHDN, CDR2 FVKESK. This CDR3 has 15 amino acids. V lost 4 bases and J lost 4, with 16 bases in between. The CDR3: CASSRSLGALYGYTF. The CDR3 DNA follows: TGTGCCAGCAGCCGTTCTCTAGGGGCCCTCTATGGCTACACCTTC. Combining the CDR3 with reference TRBV14 and TRBJ1-2 gives the whole variable domain EAGVTQFPSHSVIEKGQTVTLRCDPISGHDNLYWYRRVMGKEIKFLLHFVKESKQDESGMPNNRFLAERTGGTYSTLKVQPAELEDSGVYFCASSRSLGALYGYTFGSGTRLTVV.

The genes are TRBV29-1 and TRBJ2-5, with 8 bases lining up with TRBD2. The length of the CDR3 is 16 residues. The V gene end was trimmed by 6 bases and the J gene end by 4 bases; junction bases not matched to a gene: 16. Looked up from germline, CDR1 is SQVTM and CDR2 is ANQGSEA. The CDR3: CSVPRGSGAGRETQYF. The CDR3 DNA reads TGCAGCGTGCCTCGGGGTAGCGGGGCCGGTAGAGAGACCCAGTACTTC.

The chain links TRBV7-9 to TRBJ2-1, with 7 bases matching TRBD1. The CDR3 is made up of 13 amino acids. V lost 4 bases and J lost 5; bases outside the gene matches: 2. Germline CDR1 SEHNR, CDR2 FQNEAQ (reference sequence). The CDR3 loop reads CASSYQGDNEQFF. Here the CDR3 DNA reads TGTGCCAGCAGCTATCAGGGGGACAATGAGCAGTTCTTC.

The chain uses TRBV19 and TRBJ1-5; 10 bases fit TRBD1. J lost 2 bases, V lost 4 bases, and 14 bases had no gene match. Per germline, CDR1 LNHDA and CDR2 SQIVND (reference sequence). The CDR3 sequence is 19 residues long. CDR3 protein: CASSTKTGGRLAGNQPQHF. For the CDR3, the DNA is TGTGCCAGTAGTACCAAGACAGGGGGCCGACTAGCTGGCAATCAGCCCCAGCATTTT.